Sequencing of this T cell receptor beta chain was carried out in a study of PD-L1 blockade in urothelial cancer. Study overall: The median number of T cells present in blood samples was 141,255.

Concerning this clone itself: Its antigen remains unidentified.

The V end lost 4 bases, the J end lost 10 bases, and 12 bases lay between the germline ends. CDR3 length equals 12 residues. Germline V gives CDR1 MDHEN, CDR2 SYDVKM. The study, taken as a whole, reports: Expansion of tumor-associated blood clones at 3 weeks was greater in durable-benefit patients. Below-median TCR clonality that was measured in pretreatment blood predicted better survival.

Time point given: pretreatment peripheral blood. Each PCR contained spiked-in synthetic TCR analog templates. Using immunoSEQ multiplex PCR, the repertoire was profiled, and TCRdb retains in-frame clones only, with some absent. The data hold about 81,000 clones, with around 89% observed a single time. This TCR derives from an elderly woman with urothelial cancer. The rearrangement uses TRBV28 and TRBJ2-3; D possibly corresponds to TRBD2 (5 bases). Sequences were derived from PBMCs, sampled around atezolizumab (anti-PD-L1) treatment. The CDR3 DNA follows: TGTGCCAGCAGTTCTTTGCGGGTCGCGCAGTATTTT. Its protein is CASSSLRVAQYF. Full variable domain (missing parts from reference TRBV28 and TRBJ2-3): DVKVTQSSRYLVKRTGEKVFLECVQDMDHENMFWYRQDPGLGLRLIYFSYDVKMKEKGDIPEGYSVSREKKERFSLILESASTNQTSMYLCASSSLRVAQYFGPGTRLTVL.